This T cell receptor beta chain was recorded in a study of identical twins. This clonotype was detected ten times or more. The J segment lost 3 bases and the V segment lost 8 bases, leaving 1 base of the junction unmatched. The CDR3 spans 13 residues. Germline V CDR1 and CDR2: SGHAT, FQNNGV. The authors used template switching to add a universal primer site and gave cDNA unique molecular identifiers. In TCRdb, the 5' RACE reads were re-called with MiXCR into one record per CDR3 protein. The repertoire includes about 150,000 distinct CDR3 sequences, around 3.5% of them detected once, and 7% to 10% sits in the top ten.

The sequenced sample was memory T cells sorted from blood. J is TRBJ2-1 and V is TRBV11-2; TRBD2 aligns across 10 bases. This clonotype was sampled from a man aged 18 to 35 in good health. The CDR3: CASLAGGYNEQFF. As DNA, the CDR3 is TGTGCCAGCTTAGCGGGAGGCTACAATGAGCAGTTCTTC.